This entry features one T cell receptor (beta chain) sequence. The antigen is not known. This sequence may be a read error, since a much larger clone differs from it by one base. These data originate in a study of metastatic and nonmetastatic thyroid tumors. Across the study: Repertoires from malignant and benign thyroid patients were compared across blood and tumor or nodule tissue. Whole-study results and caveats: Reportedly, malignant thyroid tumors had significantly higher TCR beta diversity than benign nodules, in blood and tumor.

TCRdb re-called the PCR reads through MiXCR. The table lists about 32,000 clones, approximately 8% of them singletons, with around 44% in the top ten. Patients underwent thyroid surgery, and none had received any treatment before it. From germline, CDR1 is SGHVS and CDR2 FQNEAQ. Trimming took off 0 bases at V and 6 bases at J, with 18 bases between the two ends. The CDR3 is 17 amino acids. This TCR was recovered from a female donor with papillary thyroid cancer or a benign thyroid nodule (not recorded which). Some clones in this sample may be carry-over from other donors' samples. Source material: blood. This chain connects TRBV7-8 to TRBJ2-1; a possible D gene is TRBD1 (5 bases). The DNA of the CDR3 is TGTGCCAGCAGCTTAGCCCTCCTTGGGGCCCTGGGCAATGAGCAGTTCTTC. Translated, it gives CASSLALLGALGNEQFF.